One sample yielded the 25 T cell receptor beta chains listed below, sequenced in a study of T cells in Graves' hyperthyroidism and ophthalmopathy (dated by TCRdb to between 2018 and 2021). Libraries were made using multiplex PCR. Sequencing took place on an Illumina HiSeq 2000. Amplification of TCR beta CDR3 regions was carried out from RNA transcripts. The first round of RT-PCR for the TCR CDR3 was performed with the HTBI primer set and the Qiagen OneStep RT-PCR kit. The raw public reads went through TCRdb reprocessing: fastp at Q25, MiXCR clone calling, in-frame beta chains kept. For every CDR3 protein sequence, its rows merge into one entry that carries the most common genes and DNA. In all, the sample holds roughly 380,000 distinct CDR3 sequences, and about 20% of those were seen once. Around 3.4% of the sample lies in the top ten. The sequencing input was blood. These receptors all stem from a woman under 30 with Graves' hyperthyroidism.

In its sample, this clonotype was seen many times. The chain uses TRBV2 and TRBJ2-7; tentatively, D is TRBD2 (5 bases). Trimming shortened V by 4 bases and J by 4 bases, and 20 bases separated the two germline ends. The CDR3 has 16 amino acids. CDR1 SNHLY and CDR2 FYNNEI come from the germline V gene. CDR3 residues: CASSVLGSGGSYEQYF. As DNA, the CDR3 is TGTGCCAGCAGTGTCCTGGGGAGCGGAGGATCTTACGAGCAGTACTTC.

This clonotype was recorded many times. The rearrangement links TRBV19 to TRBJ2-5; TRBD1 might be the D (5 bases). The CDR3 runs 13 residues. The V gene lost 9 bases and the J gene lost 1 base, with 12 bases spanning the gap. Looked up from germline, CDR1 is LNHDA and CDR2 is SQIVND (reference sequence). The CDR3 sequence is CASPGQIQETQYF. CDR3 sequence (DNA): TGTGCCAGCCCCGGACAAATCCAAGAGACCCAGTACTTC.

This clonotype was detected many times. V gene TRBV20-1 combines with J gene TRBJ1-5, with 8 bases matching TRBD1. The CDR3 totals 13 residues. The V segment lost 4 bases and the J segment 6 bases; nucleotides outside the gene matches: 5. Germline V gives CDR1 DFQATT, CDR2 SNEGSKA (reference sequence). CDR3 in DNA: TGCAGTGCTACCAGGACAGGGTTTCAGCCCCAGCATTTT. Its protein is CSATRTGFQPQHF.

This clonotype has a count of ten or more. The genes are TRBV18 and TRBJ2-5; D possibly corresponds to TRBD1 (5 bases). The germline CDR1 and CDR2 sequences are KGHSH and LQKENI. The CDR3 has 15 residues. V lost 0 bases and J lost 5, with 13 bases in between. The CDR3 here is CASSPPTRQGETQYF. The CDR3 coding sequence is TGTGCCAGCTCACCACCGACCCGGCAGGGTGAGACCCAGTACTTC.

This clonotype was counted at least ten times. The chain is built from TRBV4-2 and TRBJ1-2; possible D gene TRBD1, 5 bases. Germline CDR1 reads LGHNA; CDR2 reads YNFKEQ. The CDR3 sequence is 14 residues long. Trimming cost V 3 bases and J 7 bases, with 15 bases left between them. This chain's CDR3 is CASSQSSGRGGYTF. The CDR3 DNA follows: TGTGCCAGCAGCCAGTCCTCGGGGCGGGGTGGCTACACCTTC.

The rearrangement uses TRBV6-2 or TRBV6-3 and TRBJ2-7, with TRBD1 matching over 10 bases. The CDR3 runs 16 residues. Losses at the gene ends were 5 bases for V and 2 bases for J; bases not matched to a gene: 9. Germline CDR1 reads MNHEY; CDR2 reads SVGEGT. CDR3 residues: CASSTTGQGPTYEQYF. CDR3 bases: TGTGCCAGCAGTACCACGGGACAGGGGCCTACCTACGAGCAGTACTTC.

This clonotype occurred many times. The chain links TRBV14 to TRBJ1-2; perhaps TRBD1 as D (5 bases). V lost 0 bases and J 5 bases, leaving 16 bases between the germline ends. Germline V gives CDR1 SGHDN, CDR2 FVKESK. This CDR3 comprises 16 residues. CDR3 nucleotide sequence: TGTGCCAGCAGCCAAGATCAACGGGGGACCCTTTATGGCTACACCTTC. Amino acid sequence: CASSQDQRGTLYGYTF.

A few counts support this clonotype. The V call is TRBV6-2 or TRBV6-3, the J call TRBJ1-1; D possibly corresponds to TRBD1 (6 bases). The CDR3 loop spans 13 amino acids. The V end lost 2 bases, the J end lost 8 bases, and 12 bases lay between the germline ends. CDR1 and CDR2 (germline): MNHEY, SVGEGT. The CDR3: CASSYAPGVEAFF. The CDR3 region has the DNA TGTGCCAGCAGTTACGCCCCAGGGGTAGAAGCTTTCTTT.

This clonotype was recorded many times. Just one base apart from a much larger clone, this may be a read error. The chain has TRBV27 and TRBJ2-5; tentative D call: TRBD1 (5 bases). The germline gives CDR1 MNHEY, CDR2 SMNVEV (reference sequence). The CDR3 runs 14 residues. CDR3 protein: CASSLFQGIETKYF. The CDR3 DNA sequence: TGTGCCAGCAGTTTATTTCAGGGTATAGAGACCAAGTACTTC.

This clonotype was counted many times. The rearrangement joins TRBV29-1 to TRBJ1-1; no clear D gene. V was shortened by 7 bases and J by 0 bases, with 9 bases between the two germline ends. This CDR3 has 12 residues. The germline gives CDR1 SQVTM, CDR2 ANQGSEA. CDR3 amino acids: CSATHMNTEAFF. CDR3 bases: TGCAGCGCCACTCATATGAACACTGAAGCTTTCTTT.

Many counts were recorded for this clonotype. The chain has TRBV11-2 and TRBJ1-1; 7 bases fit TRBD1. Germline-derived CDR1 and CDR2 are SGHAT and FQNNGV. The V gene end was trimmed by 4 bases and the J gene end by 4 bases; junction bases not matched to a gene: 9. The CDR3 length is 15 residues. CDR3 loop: CASSSLQGFGTEAFF. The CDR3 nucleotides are TGTGCCAGCAGCTCCCTACAGGGGTTCGGCACTGAAGCTTTCTTT. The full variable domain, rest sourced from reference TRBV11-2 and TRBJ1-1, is EAGVAQSPRYKIIEKRQSVAFWCNPISGHATLYWYQQILGQGPKLLIQFQNNGVVDDSQLPKDRFSAERLKGVDSTLKIQPAKLEDSAVYLCASSSLQGFGTEAFFGQGTRLTVV.

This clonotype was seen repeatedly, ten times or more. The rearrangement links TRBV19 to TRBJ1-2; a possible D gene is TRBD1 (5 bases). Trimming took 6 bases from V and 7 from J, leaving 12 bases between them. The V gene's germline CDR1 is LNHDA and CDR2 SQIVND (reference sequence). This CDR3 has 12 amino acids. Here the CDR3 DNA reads TGTGCCAGTAGCCGGGGGTTGAGTGGCTACACCTTC. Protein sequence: CASSRGLSGYTF.

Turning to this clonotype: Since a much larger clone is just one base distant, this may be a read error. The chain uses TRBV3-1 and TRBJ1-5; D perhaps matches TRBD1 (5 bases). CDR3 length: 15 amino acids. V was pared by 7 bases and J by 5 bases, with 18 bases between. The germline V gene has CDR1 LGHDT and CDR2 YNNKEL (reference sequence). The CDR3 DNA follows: TGTGCCAGCAAACCCGGGGCCGGGCGCGATCAGCCCCAGCATTTT. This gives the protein CASKPGAGRDQPQHF. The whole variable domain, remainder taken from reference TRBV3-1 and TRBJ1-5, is DTAVSQTPKYLVTQMGNDKSIKCEQNLGHDTMYWYKQDSKKFLKIMFSYNNKELIINETVPNRFSPKSPDKAHLNLHINSLELGDSAVYFCASKPGAGRDQPQHFGDGTRLSIL.

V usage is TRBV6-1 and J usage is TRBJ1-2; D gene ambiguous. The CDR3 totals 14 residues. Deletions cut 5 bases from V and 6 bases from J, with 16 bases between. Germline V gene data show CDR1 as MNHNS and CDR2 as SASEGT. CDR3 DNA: TGTGCCAGCAGTCAACGGGTACGGGGAGATGGCTACACCTTC. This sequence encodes CASSQRVRGDGYTF.

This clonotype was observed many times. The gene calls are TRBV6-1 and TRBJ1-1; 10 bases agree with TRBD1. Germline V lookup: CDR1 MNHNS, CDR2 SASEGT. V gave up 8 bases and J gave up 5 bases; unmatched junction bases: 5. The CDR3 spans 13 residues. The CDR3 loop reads CASYRQGATEAFF. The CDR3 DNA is TGTGCCAGCTACCGACAGGGGGCTACTGAAGCTTTCTTT.

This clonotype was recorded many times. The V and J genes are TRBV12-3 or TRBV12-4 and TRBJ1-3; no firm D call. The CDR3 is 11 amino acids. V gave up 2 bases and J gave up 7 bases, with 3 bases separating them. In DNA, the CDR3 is TGTGCCAGCAGTTTATCGAACACCATATATTTT. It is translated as CASSLSNTIYF.

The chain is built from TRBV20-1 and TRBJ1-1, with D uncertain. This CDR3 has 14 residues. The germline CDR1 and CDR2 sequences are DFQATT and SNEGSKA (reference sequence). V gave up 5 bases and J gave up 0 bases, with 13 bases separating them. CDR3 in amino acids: CSAPFRTMNTEAFF. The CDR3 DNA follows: TGCAGTGCTCCCTTTAGGACGATGAACACTGAAGCTTTCTTT.

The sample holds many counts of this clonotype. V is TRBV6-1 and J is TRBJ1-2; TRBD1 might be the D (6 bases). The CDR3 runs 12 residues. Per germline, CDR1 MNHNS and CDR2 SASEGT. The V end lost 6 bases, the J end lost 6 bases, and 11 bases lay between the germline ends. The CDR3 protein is CASSNRVDGYTF. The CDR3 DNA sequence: TGTGCCAGCAGCAACAGGGTCGATGGCTACACCTTC.

CDR3 sequence: CASSSWTGVHYGYTF. The DNA of the CDR3 is TGTGCCAGCAGCTCCTGGACAGGGGTTCACTATGGCTACACCTTC. The V and J genes are TRBV7-2 and TRBJ1-2; 9 bases match TRBD1. CDR1 and CDR2 (germline): SGHTA, FQGNSA. The CDR3 is 15 amino acids. V shed 4 bases, J shed 3 bases, and the junction held 6 bases outside the gene matches.

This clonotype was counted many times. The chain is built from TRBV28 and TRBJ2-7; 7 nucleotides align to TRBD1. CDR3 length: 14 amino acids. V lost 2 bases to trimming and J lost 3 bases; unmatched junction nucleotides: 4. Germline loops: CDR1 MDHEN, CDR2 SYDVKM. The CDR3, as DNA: TGTGCCAGCAGTTTAAGGGGGACAGTCTACGAGCAGTACTTC. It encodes CASSLRGTVYEQYF.

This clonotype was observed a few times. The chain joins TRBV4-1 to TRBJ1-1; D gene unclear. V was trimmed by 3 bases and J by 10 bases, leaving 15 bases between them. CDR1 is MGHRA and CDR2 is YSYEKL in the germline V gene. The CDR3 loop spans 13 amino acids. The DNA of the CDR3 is TGCGCCAGCAGCCATCCCCCCCTCTCGGCAGCTTTCTTT. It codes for CASSHPPLSAAFF.

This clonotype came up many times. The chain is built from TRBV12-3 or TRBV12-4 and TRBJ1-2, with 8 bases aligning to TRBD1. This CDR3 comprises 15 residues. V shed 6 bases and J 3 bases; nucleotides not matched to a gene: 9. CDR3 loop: CASRLTGDSDYGYTF. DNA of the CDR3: TGTGCCAGCAGATTGACAGGGGACTCCGACTATGGCTACACCTTC.

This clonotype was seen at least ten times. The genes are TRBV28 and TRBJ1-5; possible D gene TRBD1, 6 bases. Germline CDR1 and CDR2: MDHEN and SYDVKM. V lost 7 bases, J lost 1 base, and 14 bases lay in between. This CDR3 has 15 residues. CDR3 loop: CASILGGLSNQPQHF. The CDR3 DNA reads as TGTGCCAGCATATTAGGGGGTTTGAGCAATCAGCCCCAGCATTTT.

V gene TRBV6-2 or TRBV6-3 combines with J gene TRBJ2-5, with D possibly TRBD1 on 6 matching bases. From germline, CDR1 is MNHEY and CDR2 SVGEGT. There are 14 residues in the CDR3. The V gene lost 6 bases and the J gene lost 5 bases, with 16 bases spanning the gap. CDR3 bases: TGTGCCAGCAGGCCCGGACAGTCGTACGAGACCCAGTACTTC. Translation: CASRPGQSYETQYF.

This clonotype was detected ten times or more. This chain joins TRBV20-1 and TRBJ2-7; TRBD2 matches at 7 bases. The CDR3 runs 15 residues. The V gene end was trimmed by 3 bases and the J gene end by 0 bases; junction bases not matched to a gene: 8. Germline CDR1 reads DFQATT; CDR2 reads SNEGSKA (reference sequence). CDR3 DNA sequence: TGCAGTGCTAGTATTCTGGCTAGCGGCTCCTACGAGCAGTACTTC. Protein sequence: CSASILASGSYEQYF.